Listed below are T cell receptor beta chains from one sample, sequenced in a study of patients and donors after allogeneic stem cell transplantation. Each CDR3 protein is one row after TCRdb ran MiXCR on the RT-PCR reads. The data contain 150,000 or so distinct CDR3 sequences, approximately 24% of them seen just once; the ten biggest clones take up 20% to 30%. Material: blood, either unsorted or a sorted T cell fraction (not recorded which). These receptors all stem from a human donor who was either an allogeneic HSCT recipient or a stem cell or donor lymphocyte infusion donor (not recorded which). It is not recorded whose cells these are; they may come from a transplant donor. Each CDR3 is given with its conserved first and last residue. The D gene is left open where the match is weak. For some rows the clone size is stated as once, few or many, or as a class when expanded; others skip it.

D	size	V	J	CDR3	DNA
-	few	TRBV14	TRBJ2-1	CASSQGRSSKQFF	TGTGCCAGCAGCCAAGGCAGGAGCAGCAAGCAGTTCTTC
-	-	TRBV2	TRBJ2-1	CASRDRAVGQFF	TGTGCCAGCAGAGACCGGGCAGTGGGGCAGTTCTTC
-	-	TRBV5-1	TRBJ2-7	CASSLGHPRPLEQYF	TGCGCCAGCAGCTTGGGACACCCACGCCCTCTCGAGCAGTACTTC
-	few	TRBV29-1	TRBJ1-2	CSAESNGYTF	TGCAGCGCCGAATCCAATGGCTACACCTTC
-	few	TRBV12-3/TRBV12-4	TRBJ1-1	CASSLALGGTEAFF	TGTGCCAGCAGTTTAGCGCTGGGAGGGACTGAAGCTTTCTTT
TRBD2	-	TRBV29-1	TRBJ2-4	CSVVPAGGYIQYF	TGCAGCGTTGTACCAGCGGGAGGATACATTCAGTACTTC
-	few	TRBV20-1	TRBJ1-5	CSARDGPYQPQHF	TGCAGTGCCCGGGACGGTCCTTATCAGCCCCAGCATTTT
TRBD1	-	TRBV20-1	TRBJ1-2	CSARDWQGASGYTF	TGCAGTGCTAGAGATTGGCAGGGGGCATCTGGCTACACCTTC
-	few	TRBV7-9	TRBJ1-1	CASRNTGRDTEAFF	TGTGCCAGCAGGAATACAGGCAGGGACACTGAAGCTTTCTTT
-	-	TRBV5-1	TRBJ2-7	CASSKQDYMGEQYF	TGCGCCAGCAGCAAACAGGATTACATGGGGGAGCAGTACTTC
TRBD2	-	TRBV10-3	TRBJ2-3	CAISGLAGADTQYF	TGTGCCATCAGTGGGCTAGCGGGGGCAGATACGCAGTATTTT
-	-	TRBV12-3/TRBV12-4	TRBJ1-2	CASTLGQLYGYTF	TGTGCCAGCACTCTAGGGCAACTCTATGGCTACACCTTC
TRBD2	once	TRBV20-1	TRBJ2-3	CSALSGRSTDTQYF	TGCAGTGCTCTAAGCGGGAGAAGTACAGATACGCAGTATTTT
-	few	TRBV20-1	TRBJ2-7	CSAREPGKSSYEQYF	TGCAGTGCTAGGGAGCCTGGGAAATCCTCCTACGAGCAGTACTTC
-	-	TRBV4-3	TRBJ2-7	CASSQIPGLGYEQYF	TGCGCCAGCAGCCAGATCCCAGGGCTTGGGTACGAGCAGTACTTC
-	-	TRBV30	TRBJ1-4	CAWSVGPGSGEKLFF	TGTGCCTGGAGTGTAGGGCCAGGGAGCGGTGAAAAACTGTTTTTT
-	few	TRBV12-5	TRBJ2-6	CASGRPSGANVLTF	TGTGCTAGTGGCCGTCCTTCTGGGGCCAACGTCCTGACTTTC
TRBD1	few	TRBV4-3	TRBJ2-7	CASSQVPQGEWYEQYF	TGCGCCAGCAGCCAAGTCCCCCAGGGGGAATGGTACGAGCAGTACTTC
-	few	TRBV6-2/TRBV6-3	TRBJ2-7	CASSHRDGSFYEQYF	TGTGCCAGCAGCCACCGGGACGGGAGTTTCTACGAGCAGTACTTC
-	few	TRBV20-1	TRBJ1-2	CSARRQENYGYTF	TGCAGTGCTAGACGACAGGAGAACTATGGCTACACCTTC
-	-	TRBV19	TRBJ2-1	CASSMKRAEQFF	TGTGCCAGTAGTATGAAGAGAGCTGAGCAGTTCTTC
TRBD1	-	TRBV9	TRBJ1-5	CASSDGTVNQPQHF	TGTGCCAGCAGCGATGGGACAGTCAATCAGCCCCAGCATTTT
-	-	TRBV20-1	TRBJ1-6	CSARAWGYNSPLHF	TGCAGTGCTAGGGCGTGGGGCTATAATTCACCCCTCCACTTT
-	few	TRBV7-8	TRBJ2-2	CASSLAPRGVTGELFF	TGTGCCAGCAGCTTAGCGCCCAGGGGGGTCACCGGGGAGCTGTTTTTT
-	few	TRBV12-3/TRBV12-4	TRBJ2-1	CASSQSWMNEQFF	TGTGCCAGCAGCCAATCCTGGATGAATGAGCAGTTCTTC
-	-	TRBV5-1	TRBJ2-2	CASSPWGRANTGELFF	TGCGCCAGCAGCCCGTGGGGACGGGCGAACACCGGGGAGCTGTTTTTT
-	few	TRBV12-3/TRBV12-4	TRBJ1-5	CASSAFPVAVSNQPQHF	TGTGCCAGCTCGGCCTTCCCGGTGGCAGTTTCTAATCAGCCCCAGCATTTT
-	-	TRBV7-2	TRBJ1-6	CASSSKQGRSSPLHF	TGTGCCAGCAGCTCCAAACAGGGCCGAAGTTCACCCCTCCACTTT
TRBD2	-	TRBV4-2	TRBJ2-7	CASSQWSGRPYEQYF	TGTGCCAGCAGCCAATGGAGCGGGAGACCCTACGAGCAGTACTTC
-	-	TRBV6-1	TRBJ1-2	CASLGGPDYGYTF	TGTGCCAGTCTAGGAGGTCCGGACTATGGCTACACCTTC
TRBD2	few	TRBV6-2/TRBV6-3	TRBJ2-7	CASKQLFGSGTSAYEQYF	TGTGCCAGCAAGCAACTTTTTGGAAGCGGGACTAGCGCTTACGAGCAGTACTTC
-	few	TRBV20-1	TRBJ2-1	CSASGGKNEQFF	TGCAGTGCTAGCGGAGGGAAAAATGAGCAGTTCTTC
TRBD1	-	TRBV2	TRBJ2-7	CASMDRVPYEQYF	TGTGCCAGCATGGACAGGGTTCCCTACGAGCAGTACTTC
TRBD2	-	TRBV12-3/TRBV12-4	TRBJ2-1	CASSLGLAGGWDEQFF	TGTGCCAGCAGTTTGGGACTAGCGGGAGGGTGGGATGAGCAGTTCTTC
TRBD1	-	TRBV5-1	TRBJ1-2	CASNRDREYGYTF	TGCGCCAGCAACCGGGACAGAGAGTATGGCTACACCTTC
TRBD1	few	TRBV6-2/TRBV6-3	TRBJ2-2	CASSFPLERTGERSGELFF	TGTGCCAGCAGTTTCCCCCTAGAAAGGACAGGGGAGAGATCCGGGGAGCTGTTTTTT
TRBD1	few	TRBV18	TRBJ2-7	CASRPTGKTPYEQYF	TGTGCCAGCCGACCGACAGGGAAGACCCCCTACGAGCAGTACTTC
-	few	TRBV3-1	TRBJ2-1	CASSWGDEQFF	TGTGCCAGCAGTTGGGGGGATGAGCAGTTCTTC
-	-	TRBV10-3	TRBJ2-7	CAIGGSYYEQYF	TGTGCCATCGGCGGCAGCTATTACGAGCAGTACTTC
-	-	TRBV20-1	TRBJ2-7	CSARDQLGAQTIGEQYF	TGCAGTGCTAGAGATCAGTTGGGAGCCCAGACGATTGGAGAGCAGTACTTC
-	few	TRBV27	TRBJ1-1	CASNREGINTEAFF	TGTGCCAGCAACCGGGAGGGGATTAACACTGAAGCTTTCTTT
TRBD1	-	TRBV12-3/TRBV12-4	TRBJ1-6	CASNFMRGLPLHF	TGTGCCAGCAACTTTATGAGGGGGCTACCCCTCCACTTT
TRBD2	few	TRBV7-9	TRBJ2-7	CASSTGLVIYEQYF	TGTGCCAGCAGCACGGGACTAGTCATCTACGAGCAGTACTTC
TRBD2	-	TRBV20-1	TRBJ2-1	CSALKRTSGYNEQFF	TGCAGTGCTCTTAAAAGGACTAGCGGTTACAATGAGCAGTTCTTC
TRBD1	many	TRBV28	TRBJ1-5	CASSPGQDNQPQHF	TGTGCCAGCAGTCCGGGACAGGACAATCAGCCCCAGCATTTT